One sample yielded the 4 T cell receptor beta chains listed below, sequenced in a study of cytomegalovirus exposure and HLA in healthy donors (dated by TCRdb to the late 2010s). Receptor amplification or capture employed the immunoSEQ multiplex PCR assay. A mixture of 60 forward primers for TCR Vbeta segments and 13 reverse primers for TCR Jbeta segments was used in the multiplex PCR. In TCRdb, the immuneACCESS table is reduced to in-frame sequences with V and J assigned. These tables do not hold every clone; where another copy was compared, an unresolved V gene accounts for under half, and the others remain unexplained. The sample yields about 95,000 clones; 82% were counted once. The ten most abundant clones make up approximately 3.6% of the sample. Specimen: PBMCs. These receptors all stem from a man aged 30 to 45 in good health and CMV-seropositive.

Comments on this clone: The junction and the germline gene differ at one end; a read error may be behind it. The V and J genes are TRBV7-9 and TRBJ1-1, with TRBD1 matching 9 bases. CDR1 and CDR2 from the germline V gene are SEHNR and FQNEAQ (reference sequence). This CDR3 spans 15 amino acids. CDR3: CASSPRTGAYTGAFF. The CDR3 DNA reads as TGTGCCAGCAGCCCTCGGACAGGGGCCTATACTGGAGCTTTCTTT.

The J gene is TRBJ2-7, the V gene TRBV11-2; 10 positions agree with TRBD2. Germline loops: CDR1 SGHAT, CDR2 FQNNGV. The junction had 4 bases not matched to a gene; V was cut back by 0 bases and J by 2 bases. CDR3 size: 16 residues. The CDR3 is CASSLELAGGTYEQYF. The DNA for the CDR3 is TGTGCCAGCAGCTTAGAGTTAGCGGGAGGAACCTACGAGCAGTACTTC.

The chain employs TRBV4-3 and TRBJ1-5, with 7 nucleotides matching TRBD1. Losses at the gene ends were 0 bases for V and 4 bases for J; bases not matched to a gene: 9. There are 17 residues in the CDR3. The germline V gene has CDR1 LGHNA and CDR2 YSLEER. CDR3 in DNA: TGCGCCAGCAGCCAAGAACCCCCGGGACAGAAGAATCAGCCCCAGCATTTT. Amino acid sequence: CASSQEPPGQKNQPQHF.

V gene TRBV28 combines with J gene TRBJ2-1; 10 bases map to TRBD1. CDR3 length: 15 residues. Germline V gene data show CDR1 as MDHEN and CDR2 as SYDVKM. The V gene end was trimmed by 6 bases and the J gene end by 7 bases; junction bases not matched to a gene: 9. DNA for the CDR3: TGTGCCAGCAGCCCCTCGGACAGGGGGAAGAATGAGCAGTTCTTC. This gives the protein CASSPSDRGKNEQFF.